This entry is about one TCR beta chain. TCRdb's table, derived via immunoSEQ multiplex PCR, lists solely in-frame clones and lacks some. The sample includes approximately 79,000 clones, 85% to 95% of them seen just once. The sample is drawn from a study of technical replicates of blood from several donors. The CDR3 has 12 residues. Germline assignment: CDR1 MDHEN and CDR2 SYDVKM. Input material: T cells isolated from PBMCs. The sequence came from a human donor in good health. The rearrangement uses TRBV28 and TRBJ1-4; a possible D gene is TRBD1 (5 bases). The CDR3: CVTRSRGEKLFF. CDR3 coding DNA: TGTGTGACGAGGTCCCGGGGGGAAAAACTGTTTTTT. The entire variable domain, with the rest obtained from reference TRBV28 and TRBJ1-4, is as follows: DVKVTQSSRYLVKRTGEKVFLECVQDMDHENMFWYRQDPGLGLRLIYFSYDVKMKEKGDIPEGYSVSREKKERFSLILESASTNQTSMYLCVTRSRGEKLFFGSGTQLSVL.